This TCR beta chain was identified in a study of blood T cell repertoires in COVID-19. Study background: Acute and convalescent COVID-19 specimens originated in the United States, Italy and Spain. PBMCs, B-cell-depleted T cells, or T cells provided the cDNA or gDNA that made up the material.

Profiling relied on immunoSEQ multiplex PCR, and the TCRdb table lists in-frame clones only, not all of them. The table includes fewer than 70,000 clones, 80% to 90% detected once. V was pared by 8 bases and J by 2 bases, with 13 bases between. Germline values: CDR1 SNHLY, CDR2 FYNNEI. CDR3 length: 13 amino acids. V gene TRBV2 combines with J gene TRBJ2-7, with D perhaps TRBD2 (6 bases). The TCR originated in an older woman with acute or convalescent COVID-19. Sequencing was performed on peripheral blood. The CDR3 DNA is TGTGCCAGCTCACTTCGGGAGACCTACGAGCAGTACTTC. It specifies CASSLRETYEQYF.